The clone carrying this T cell receptor beta chain was counted between two and nine times. CDR3 length: 14 residues. With 5 bases removed from V and 0 bases from J, the gap between germline ends came to 11 bases. Germline CDR1 MNHEY, CDR2 SMNVEV (reference sequence). For the second PCR, which ran for about 7 to 11 cycles, a sample-barcoded 5' primer and a J-beta primer mix were used. One entry per CDR3 protein, called by TCRdb with MiXCR from the 5' RACE reads. The sample contains under 2,000,000 distinct CDR3 sequences, 40% to 55% of which appear only once. This sample was included in a study of blood T cells in healthy people across ages.

What was sequenced was blood. This rearrangement joins TRBV27 to TRBJ2-7; perhaps TRBD2 as D (5 bases). The TCR comes from a woman aged 40 to 55 in good health. CDR3 coding DNA: TGTGCCAGCAGTCCCTTCGCGGGCTCCTACGAGCAGTACTTC. Encoded protein: CASSPFAGSYEQYF.